The text below deals with one TCR beta chain. Its antigen is not identified. This sample was taken from a study of cytomegalovirus exposure and HLA in healthy donors. Study findings and constraints: A later analysis showed TCR association rates differing by HLA locus, peaking at DRB1 and lowest at HLA-C. The classifier, whose performance was assessed in both the original and validation cohorts, reportedly diagnosed cytomegalovirus status with high specificity and sensitivity. Reports indicate that TCR beta sequences accurately predicted the HLA-A and HLA-B alleles of most subjects.

It was with 60 Vbeta and 13 Jbeta primers that the PCR ran. Data came from immunoSEQ multiplex PCR; TCRdb stores just in-frame clones and leaves some out. The repertoire holds around 150,000 clones, with 80% as singletons. The V gene's germline CDR1 is MNHEY and CDR2 SVGAGI. Trimming at V came to 6 bases and at J to 5 bases, leaving 9 bases not matched to a gene. This CDR3 has 15 residues. The receptor's source is a man aged 18 to 35 in good health and CMV-seropositive. The sequencing sample was made of PBMCs. The V call is TRBV6-5, the J call TRBJ2-5, with 10 bases matching TRBD2. The CDR3 bases are TGTGCCAGCAGGAAACTAGCGGGAAAGCGGGAGACCCAGTACTTC. It specifies CASRKLAGKRETQYF.